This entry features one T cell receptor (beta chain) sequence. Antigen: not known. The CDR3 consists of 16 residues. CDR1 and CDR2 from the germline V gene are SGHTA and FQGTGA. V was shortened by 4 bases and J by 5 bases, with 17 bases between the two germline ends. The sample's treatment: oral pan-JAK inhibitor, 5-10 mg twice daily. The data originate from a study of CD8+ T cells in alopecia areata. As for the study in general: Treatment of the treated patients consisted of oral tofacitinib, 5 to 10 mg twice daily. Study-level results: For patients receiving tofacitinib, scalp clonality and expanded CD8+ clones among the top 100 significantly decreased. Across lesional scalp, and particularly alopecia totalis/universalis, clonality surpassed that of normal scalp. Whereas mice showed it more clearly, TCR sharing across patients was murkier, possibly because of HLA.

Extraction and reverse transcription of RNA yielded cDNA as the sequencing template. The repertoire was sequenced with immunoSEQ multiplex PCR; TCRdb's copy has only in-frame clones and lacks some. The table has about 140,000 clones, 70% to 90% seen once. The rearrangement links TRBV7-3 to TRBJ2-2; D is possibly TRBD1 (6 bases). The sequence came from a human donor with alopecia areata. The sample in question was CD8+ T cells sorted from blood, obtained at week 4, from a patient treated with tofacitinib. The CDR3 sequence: CASSYNTGTKTGELFF. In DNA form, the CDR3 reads TGTGCCAGCAGCTATAATACCGGGACAAAAACCGGGGAGCTGTTTTTT.